This passage covers 22 T cell receptor beta chains from one sample sequenced in a study of T cell responses to AZD1222 COVID-19 vaccine. Clones were read by immunoSEQ multiplex PCR, and TCRdb kept only the in-frame ones, dropping some. The repertoire has over 130,000 clones, roughly 88% of them found once; the top ten carry approximately 1.6%. This material consisted of peripheral blood, taken 28 days after the second AZD1222 dose. These receptors came from an adult who received the AZD1222 COVID-19 vaccine.

The chain recombines TRBV11-1 with TRBJ2-1, with a possible D match to TRBD2 (5 bases). The CDR3 is 16 residues long. With 2 bases removed from V and 8 bases from J, the gap between germline ends came to 19 bases. CDR1 SGHAT and CDR2 FQDESV come from the germline V gene (reference sequence). The CDR3 region is CASSLTSRGNFDEQFF. The DNA of the CDR3 is TGTGCCAGCAGCTTAACCTCCCGGGGTAACTTTGATGAGCAGTTCTTC.

The chain is built from TRBV6-5 and TRBJ2-7; either TRBD1 or TRBD2 may fit D (5 bases each). The V gene's germline CDR1 is MNHEY and CDR2 SVGAGI. V shed 7 bases and J shed 4 bases, with 8 bases lying between them. The length of the CDR3 is 11 residues. The CDR3 reads CASNGGYEQYV. The CDR3 coding sequence is TGTGCCAGCAATGGGGGATACGAGCAGTACGTC.

This rearrangement joins TRBV7-8 to TRBJ2-2; 11 bases align to TRBD2. Unmatched junction bases numbered 6, after V lost 6 bases and J lost 0 bases. Germline V lookup: CDR1 SGHVS, CDR2 FQNEAQ. The CDR3 is made up of 17 amino acids. The CDR3 region is CASRKLAGAANTGELFF. The DNA of the CDR3 is TGTGCCAGCAGAAAACTAGCGGGAGCCGCGAACACCGGGGAGCTGTTTTTT. The full variable domain, in which reference TRBV7-8 and TRBJ2-2 provide the parts outside the CDR3, is GAGVSQSPRYKVAKRGQDVALRCDPISGHVSLFWYQQALGQGPEFLTYFQNEAQLDKSGLPSDRFFAERPEGSVSTLKIQRTQQEDSAVYLCASRKLAGAANTGELFFGEGSRLTVL.

The rearrangement uses TRBV4-1 and TRBJ2-7; D is undetermined. Trimming stripped 4 bases from V and 2 bases from J, with 12 bases between. CDR1 is MGHRA, CDR2 YSYEKL, per germline. The CDR3 is 14 residues long. The CDR3 sequence is CASSLEPGPYEQYV. CDR3 DNA sequence: TGCGCCAGCAGCCTAGAACCGGGCCCCTACGAGCAGTACGTC.

The gene calls are TRBV5-6 and TRBJ2-1; 8 positions match TRBD2. V lost 5 bases, J lost 4 bases, and 14 bases stayed unmatched. The CDR3 loop spans 17 amino acids. Looked up from germline, CDR1 is SGHDT and CDR2 is YYEEEE. CDR3 amino acids: CASRREMSGGPYNEQFF. As DNA, the CDR3 is TGTGCCAGCAGGCGAGAGATGAGCGGGGGACCTTACAATGAGCAGTTCTTC.

V gene TRBV5-1 combines with J gene TRBJ2-7, with a weak D call TRBD2 (6 bases). This CDR3 is built from 15 residues. V dropped 0 bases and J dropped 2 bases, with 12 bases sitting between them. Germline V lookup: CDR1 SGHRS, CDR2 YFSETQ. The CDR3 DNA reads TGCGCCAGCAGCTTGGATGGGGCGGGAACCTACGAGCAGTACGTC. This gives the protein CASSLDGAGTYEQYV.

V usage is TRBV9 and J usage is TRBJ2-7; 7 nucleotides line up with TRBD2. The CDR3 sequence is 14 residues long. Germline V gene sequence: CDR1 SGDLS, CDR2 YYNGEE. V was pared by 0 bases and J by 5 bases, with 5 bases of the junction left unmatched. The CDR3 DNA reads TGTGCCAGCAGCGTAGGATCCCTAGCGGACGAGCAGTACTTC. Encoded protein: CASSVGSLADEQYF.

V is TRBV3-1 (or the pseudogene TRBV3-2) and J is TRBJ1-2; D is uncertain. The CDR3 covers 15 residues. Trimming removed 3 bases at V and 4 bases at J, with 15 bases between. The germline CDR1 and CDR2 sequences are LGHDT and YNNKEL (reference sequence). Here the CDR3 reads CASSQSPGDRYGYTF. The DNA of the CDR3 is TGTGCCAGCAGCCAGAGTCCGGGAGACCGCTATGGCTACACCTTC.

This chain links TRBV28 with TRBJ2-1; 9 bases are shared with TRBD2. CDR1 and CDR2 (germline): MDHEN, SYDVKM. Germline trimming cut 6 bases from V and 12 bases from J; bases unmatched to any gene: 6. This CDR3 contains 12 residues. The CDR3 region has the DNA TGTGCCAGCAGCCTAACACTAGCGGGGCAGTTCTTC. Translation: CASSLTLAGQFF.

V is TRBV27 and J is TRBJ1-2; 7 nucleotides line up with TRBD1. V trimming: 2 bases; J trimming: 4 bases; junction bases outside the gene matches: 7. The CDR3 is 15 residues long. From germline, CDR1 is MNHEY and CDR2 SMNVEV (reference sequence). DNA for the CDR3: TGTGCCAGCAGTTTACAGGGGGGAAATCGCTATGGCTACACCTTC. This translates into CASSLQGGNRYGYTF.

The J gene is TRBJ2-1, the V gene TRBV7-2, with D maybe TRBD2 (6 bases). Looked up from germline, CDR1 is SGHTA and CDR2 is FQGNSA. V dropped 6 bases and J dropped 15 bases, with 18 bases sitting between them. This CDR3 is 12 amino acids long. CDR3 amino acids: CASSRSGGAGFF. As DNA, the CDR3 is TGTGCCAGCAGTCGCAGCGGCGGGGCCGGGTTCTTC.

The chain has TRBV6-6 and TRBJ2-1; D may be TRBD1 or TRBD2 (5 bases each). The CDR3 sequence is 12 residues long. CDR1 MNHNY and CDR2 SVGAGI come from the germline V gene (reference sequence). V was shortened by 5 bases and J by 7 bases, with 9 bases between the two germline ends. CDR3 DNA sequence: TGTGCCAGCAGTGACTGGGGGAATGAGCAGTTCTTC. Its translation is CASSDWGNEQFF.

V and J are TRBV9 and TRBJ2-1, with a tentative D call TRBD2 (5 bases). Trimming removed 4 bases from V and 6 bases from J, with 23 bases in between. The germline V gene encodes CDR1 SGDLS and CDR2 YYNGEE. The CDR3 contains 17 residues. The CDR3 coding sequence is TGTGCCAGCAGCAACTCCCCGGGGAGCGCCGTCGGCAATGAGCAGTTCTTC. It codes for CASSNSPGSAVGNEQFF.

The chain is built from TRBV5-6 and TRBJ2-7; 9 nucleotides match TRBD1. The CDR3 runs 15 residues. V was clipped by 4 bases and J by 5 bases; unmatched bases: 10. CDR1 is SGHDT and CDR2 is YYEEEE in the germline V gene. As DNA, the CDR3 is TGTGCCAGCAGCCCAGGGACAGGGTTTATGCACGAGCAGTACTTC. Translation gives CASSPGTGFMHEQYF.

The chain recombines TRBV3-1 (or the pseudogene TRBV3-2) with TRBJ1-2, with a weak D call TRBD1 (6 bases). CDR3 length: 12 amino acids. Germline loops: CDR1 LGHDT, CDR2 YNNKEL (reference sequence). The V end lost 5 bases, the J end lost 7 bases, and 11 bases lay between the germline ends. The CDR3 bases are TGTGCCAGCAGCTACGGGGGCCGTGGCTACACCTTC. This translates into CASSYGGRGYTF.

This chain joins TRBV6-2 or TRBV6-3 and TRBJ1-2; TRBD1 is a possible D gene (5 bases). Per the germline V gene, CDR1 is MNHEY and CDR2 is SVGEGT. The V end lost 6 bases, the J end lost 6 bases, and 23 bases lay between the germline ends. The CDR3 spans 16 residues. The CDR3 spells CASSPGTIQGKDGYTF. CDR3 DNA: TGTGCCAGCAGCCCCGGGACCATCCAGGGAAAAGATGGCTACACCTTC.

The rearrangement links TRBV28 to TRBJ2-7; D possibly matches TRBD1 or TRBD2 (6 bases each). This CDR3 region has 15 residues. From germline, CDR1 is MDHEN and CDR2 SYDVKM. V lost 2 bases and J lost 4, with 15 bases in between. The CDR3 sequence: CASSLEEGGRYEQYF. The CDR3 DNA reads TGTGCCAGCAGTTTAGAGGAGGGGGGTAGGTACGAGCAGTACTTC.

The chain couples TRBV28 to TRBJ1-5; TRBD1 is a possible D gene (6 bases). V was trimmed by 1 base and J by 7 bases, leaving 11 bases between them. Germline V gives CDR1 MDHEN, CDR2 SYDVKM. This CDR3 is 14 amino acids long. The CDR3 loop reads CASSLLGAVQPQHF. The CDR3 DNA reads TGTGCCAGCAGTTTATTGGGGGCGGTCCAGCCCCAGCATTTT.

The genes are TRBV24-1 and TRBJ1-5; tentatively, D is TRBD1 (5 bases). This CDR3 region has 15 residues. V lost 5 bases and J 2 bases, leaving 12 bases between the germline ends. CDR1 and CDR2 from the germline V gene are KGHDR and SFDVKD. CDR3 nucleotides: TGTGCCACCAGTGGAGGGGTAAGTGGCAATCAGCCCCAGCATTTT. As protein: CATSGGVSGNQPQHF.

This chain links TRBV7-3 with TRBJ2-2; tentative D call: TRBD2 (6 bases). Between the trimmed V and J ends, which lost 5 bases and 5 bases, there was a span of 9 bases. Germline values: CDR1 SGHTA, CDR2 FQGTGA. This CDR3 is 13 amino acids long. CDR3 region: CASSGGATGELFF. CDR3 in DNA: TGTGCCAGCAGCGGAGGGGCAACCGGGGAGCTGTTTTTT.

This chain connects TRBV18 to TRBJ2-1, with TRBD2 matching over 7 bases. The J segment lost 10 bases and the V segment lost 5 bases, leaving 5 bases of the junction unmatched. Germline lookup yields CDR1 KGHSH and CDR2 LQKENI. The CDR3 runs 12 residues. The CDR3 here is CASSATSPEQFF. CDR3 bases: TGTGCCAGCTCAGCGACTAGCCCAGAGCAGTTCTTC.

This clone has a count of ten or more. The chain is built from TRBV7-8 and TRBJ1-6; maybe TRBD1 (5 bases). Germline V CDR1 and CDR2: SGHVS, FQNEAQ. V lost 7 bases and J lost 6, with 16 bases in between. CDR3 length: 15 amino acids. CDR3 coding DNA: TGTGCCAGCACCCCTGGGGGGAGAGGTAATTCACCCCTCCACTTT. It specifies CASTPGGRGNSPLHF. The full variable domain, with the rest looked up from reference TRBV7-8 and TRBJ1-6, is GAGVSQSPRYKVAKRGQDVALRCDPISGHVSLFWYQQALGQGPEFLTYFQNEAQLDKSGLPSDRFFAERPEGSVSTLKIQRTQQEDSAVYLCASTPGGRGNSPLHFGNGTRLTVT.